These T cell receptor beta chains were read from a single sample in a study of T cell repertoires in cytomegalovirus infection. These receptors are not linked to any known antigen. TCRdb passed the reads through MiXCR, listing each CDR3 protein once. Of around 100,000 distinct CDR3 sequences listed, around 30% are singletons. Sequenced material: CD8+ T cells from cultured PBMCs, taken from culture after CMV antigen stimulation. The receptors were gathered from a human donor in good health (CMV status not recorded). Some clones in this sample may be carry-over from other donors' samples. Each CDR3 is given with its conserved first and last residue. Each record gives: CDR3 length, V gene, J gene, clone size, D gene, CDR3 DNA, CDR3 protein. D genes are given only for firm matches. Clone size is shown for a subset of rows, as once, few, many or a class of expanded clone.

len: 15; v_gene: TRBV7-2; j_gene: TRBJ2-3; abundance: many; d_gene: TRBD1; CDR3nt: TGTGCCAGCAGCGTCCGGGACAGGGTATACGATACGCAGTATTTT; CDR3aa: CASSVRDRVYDTQYF
len: 14; v_gene: TRBV4-3; j_gene: TRBJ1-1; abundance: .; d_gene: TRBD1; CDR3nt: TGCGCCAGCAGCCAAGGGACAGGGGTCTTTGAAGCTTTCTTT; CDR3aa: CASSQGTGVFEAFF
len: 13; v_gene: TRBV12-3/TRBV12-4; j_gene: TRBJ2-4; abundance: once; d_gene: .; CDR3nt: TGTGCCAGCAGAATGGCCCTAAAAAACATTCAGTACTTC; CDR3aa: CASRMALKNIQYF
len: 12; v_gene: TRBV7-6; j_gene: TRBJ2-1; abundance: few; d_gene: TRBD1; CDR3nt: TGTGCCAGCAGCTTAGGTGGGACAGGGGCGTTCTTC; CDR3aa: CASSLGGTGAFF
len: 16; v_gene: TRBV7-6; j_gene: TRBJ2-3; abundance: many; d_gene: TRBD1; CDR3nt: TGTGCCAGCAGCCAACGGACAGGAAGTAGCACAGATACGCAGTATTTT; CDR3aa: CASSQRTGSSTDTQYF
len: 15; v_gene: TRBV7-9; j_gene: TRBJ2-1; abundance: few; d_gene: TRBD2; CDR3nt: TGTGCCAGCAGCTTAGGCCGGGACTACCGCAATGAGCAGTTCTTC; CDR3aa: CASSLGRDYRNEQFF
len: 15; v_gene: TRBV25-1; j_gene: TRBJ2-3; abundance: .; d_gene: .; CDR3nt: TGTGCCAGCAGTGAATATTTCCAGGCGGCAGATACGCAGTATTTT; CDR3aa: CASSEYFQAADTQYF
len: 20; v_gene: TRBV25-1; j_gene: TRBJ1-3; abundance: .; d_gene: .; CDR3nt: TGTGCCAGCAGTGGAGGACTCGGAGGCTTCTTAGACCGACGGTCAAACACCATATATTTT; CDR3aa: CASSGGLGGFLDRRSNTIYF
len: 15; v_gene: TRBV10-3; j_gene: TRBJ1-5; abundance: few; d_gene: TRBD1; CDR3nt: TGTGCCATCAGTGAGGGGCAGGGGGCAAATCAGCCCCAGCATTTT; CDR3aa: CAISEGQGANQPQHF
len: 16; v_gene: TRBV27; j_gene: TRBJ1-1; abundance: .; d_gene: TRBD1; CDR3nt: TGTGCCAGCAGTCCGACGACAGGGGGGGCGAACACTGAAGCTTTCTTT; CDR3aa: CASSPTTGGANTEAFF
len: 13; v_gene: TRBV19; j_gene: TRBJ2-7; abundance: few; d_gene: TRBD1; CDR3nt: TGTGCCAGTAGCGCCGGGACAGGTGCCGAGCAGTACTTC; CDR3aa: CASSAGTGAEQYF
len: 15; v_gene: TRBV6-5; j_gene: TRBJ2-1; abundance: .; d_gene: TRBD2; CDR3nt: TGTGCCAGCAGTGCGACTAGCGGGGACTACAATGAGCAGTTCTTC; CDR3aa: CASSATSGDYNEQFF
len: 14; v_gene: TRBV12-5; j_gene: TRBJ2-7; abundance: .; d_gene: .; CDR3nt: TGTGCTGGGGAACTGAGGACAGTAGTCCACGAGCAGTACTTC; CDR3aa: CAGELRTVVHEQYF
len: 13; v_gene: TRBV7-6; j_gene: TRBJ2-5; abundance: .; d_gene: .; CDR3nt: TGTGCCAGCAGCTCTCCGGAACAAGAGACCCAGTACTTC; CDR3aa: CASSSPEQETQYF
len: 16; v_gene: TRBV5-6; j_gene: TRBJ2-3; abundance: .; d_gene: TRBD2; CDR3nt: TGTGCCAGCAGCCCCCTCGGGAGGTCCTACACAGATACGCAGTATTTT; CDR3aa: CASSPLGRSYTDTQYF
len: 15; v_gene: TRBV6-5; j_gene: TRBJ1-1; abundance: few; d_gene: TRBD1; CDR3nt: TGTGCCAGCAGGGGACAGGGAGGGGTGGGCACTGAAGCTTTCTTT; CDR3aa: CASRGQGGVGTEAFF
len: 16; v_gene: TRBV12-3/TRBV12-4; j_gene: TRBJ2-2; abundance: .; d_gene: TRBD2; CDR3nt: TGTGCCAGCAGAGGACTAGCGGACGCGAACACCGGGGAGCTGTTTTTT; CDR3aa: CASRGLADANTGELFF
len: 14; v_gene: TRBV19; j_gene: TRBJ1-1; abundance: .; d_gene: .; CDR3nt: TGTGCCAGTAGTTTCCCGGGGCCGAACACTGAAGCTTTCTTT; CDR3aa: CASSFPGPNTEAFF
len: 17; v_gene: TRBV13; j_gene: TRBJ2-2; abundance: .; d_gene: .; CDR3nt: TGTGCCAGCAGCTTATCGCAGGGAAGGGGAAACACCGGGGAGCTGTTTTTT; CDR3aa: CASSLSQGRGNTGELFF
len: 16; v_gene: TRBV19; j_gene: TRBJ1-5; abundance: .; d_gene: TRBD1; CDR3nt: TGTGCCAGTAGTATCGGACAGGGGTTAGGCAATCAGCCCCAGCATTTT; CDR3aa: CASSIGQGLGNQPQHF
len: 15; v_gene: TRBV6-1; j_gene: TRBJ1-1; abundance: .; d_gene: TRBD1; CDR3nt: TGTGCCAGCAGTGAGACGACAGGGGTTGACACTGAAGCTTTCTTT; CDR3aa: CASSETTGVDTEAFF
len: 20; v_gene: TRBV7-2; j_gene: TRBJ2-3; abundance: many; d_gene: .; CDR3nt: TGTGCCAGCAGCTTAGTTCTAGGCAGGACTACGGAGGCCGGCACAGATACGCAGTATTTT; CDR3aa: CASSLVLGRTTEAGTDTQYF
len: 21; v_gene: TRBV5-6; j_gene: TRBJ1-1; abundance: many; d_gene: .; CDR3nt: TGTGCCAGCAGCTTGGACGTAACTGTAGGAGTATTACATGGCAAGGACACTGAAGCTTTCTTT; CDR3aa: CASSLDVTVGVLHGKDTEAFF
len: 15; v_gene: TRBV4-1; j_gene: TRBJ1-1; abundance: few; d_gene: .; CDR3nt: TGCGCCAGCAGCTCCAAGGGAGCAGGGAACACTGAAGCTTTCTTT; CDR3aa: CASSSKGAGNTEAFF
len: 14; v_gene: TRBV6-5; j_gene: TRBJ1-2; abundance: few; d_gene: .; CDR3nt: TGTGCCAGCAGTTACTTGGCCTCTGGGCAGGGCTACACCTTC; CDR3aa: CASSYLASGQGYTF
len: 13; v_gene: TRBV10-3; j_gene: TRBJ1-2; abundance: many; d_gene: .; CDR3nt: TGTGCCACCCGGGACGGCTCTAACTATGGCTACACCTTC; CDR3aa: CATRDGSNYGYTF
len: 13; v_gene: TRBV7-8; j_gene: TRBJ2-7; abundance: many; d_gene: .; CDR3nt: TGTGCCAGCAGCTTAGGTACAGGGCCCGAGCAGTACTTC; CDR3aa: CASSLGTGPEQYF
len: 14; v_gene: TRBV5-6; j_gene: TRBJ1-1; abundance: .; d_gene: TRBD1; CDR3nt: TGTGCCAGCAGCTCTGACAGGGGGAACACTGAAGCTTTCTTT; CDR3aa: CASSSDRGNTEAFF
len: 17; v_gene: TRBV2; j_gene: TRBJ2-3; abundance: few; d_gene: .; CDR3nt: TGTGCCAGCAGTGTTTCTAAAACGGGAAGTAGCACAGATACGCAGTATTTT; CDR3aa: CASSVSKTGSSTDTQYF
len: 13; v_gene: TRBV28; j_gene: TRBJ2-7; abundance: .; d_gene: .; CDR3nt: TGTGCCAGCAGGAATCCTTACGGGTACGAGCAGTACTTC; CDR3aa: CASRNPYGYEQYF
len: 21; v_gene: TRBV7-9; j_gene: TRBJ2-3; abundance: few; d_gene: TRBD2; CDR3nt: TGTGCCAGCAGCCGGGGACTAGCGGGGGGTATATCCCCCCCTTCCACAGATACGCAGTATTTT; CDR3aa: CASSRGLAGGISPPSTDTQYF
len: 16; v_gene: TRBV6-2/TRBV6-3; j_gene: TRBJ1-5; abundance: .; d_gene: .; CDR3nt: TGTGCCAGCAGTTTCGACAATGGGCCTAGCAATCAGCCCCAGCATTTT; CDR3aa: CASSFDNGPSNQPQHF
len: 13; v_gene: TRBV7-8; j_gene: TRBJ2-7; abundance: many; d_gene: .; CDR3nt: TGTGCCAGCAGCCGTGACAGCGACTACGAGCAGTACTTC; CDR3aa: CASSRDSDYEQYF
len: 16; v_gene: TRBV7-3; j_gene: TRBJ2-3; abundance: .; d_gene: .; CDR3nt: TGTGCCAGCAGCTTAAGGCGGACCGCCCCCACAGATACGCAGTATTTT; CDR3aa: CASSLRRTAPTDTQYF
len: 15; v_gene: TRBV5-6; j_gene: TRBJ2-7; abundance: few; d_gene: TRBD1; CDR3nt: TGTGCCAGCAGCTTGGGGGACAGGGTCGTCTACGAGCAGTACTTC; CDR3aa: CASSLGDRVVYEQYF
len: 17; v_gene: TRBV5-1; j_gene: TRBJ2-2; abundance: .; d_gene: TRBD2; CDR3nt: TGCGCCAGCAGACCCGGACTAGCGGGGAGGTACACCGGGGAGCTGTTTTTT; CDR3aa: CASRPGLAGRYTGELFF
len: 15; v_gene: TRBV6-5; j_gene: TRBJ1-1; abundance: .; d_gene: .; CDR3nt: TGTGCCAGCAGTTACTCCAGTGGGTTGAACACTGAAGCTTTCTTT; CDR3aa: CASSYSSGLNTEAFF
len: 13; v_gene: TRBV4-1; j_gene: TRBJ1-2; abundance: few; d_gene: .; CDR3nt: TGCGCCAGCAGCGGTTCTACGCCCTATGGCTACACCTTC; CDR3aa: CASSGSTPYGYTF
len: 14; v_gene: TRBV6-1; j_gene: TRBJ1-2; abundance: few; d_gene: .; CDR3nt: TGTGCCAGCATGCGACTACAGATTAACTATGGCTACACCTTC; CDR3aa: CASMRLQINYGYTF
len: 14; v_gene: TRBV12-3/TRBV12-4; j_gene: TRBJ2-7; abundance: few; d_gene: .; CDR3nt: TGTGCCAGCAGCGGATGGGCAGCCTACTACGAGCAGTACTTC; CDR3aa: CASSGWAAYYEQYF
len: 11; v_gene: TRBV6-2/TRBV6-3; j_gene: TRBJ1-2; abundance: few; d_gene: TRBD1; CDR3nt: TGTGCCAGCACCAGGGGGAGTGGCTACACCTTC; CDR3aa: CASTRGSGYTF
len: 14; v_gene: TRBV2; j_gene: TRBJ1-4; abundance: .; d_gene: .; CDR3nt: TGTGCCAGCAGGACAGGCTTCTCTAATGAAAAACTGTTTTTT; CDR3aa: CASRTGFSNEKLFF
len: 17; v_gene: TRBV15; j_gene: TRBJ2-5; abundance: .; d_gene: TRBD1; CDR3nt: TGTGCCACCAGCAGAGGGGAGCCAGGGGGCACGTCAGAGACCCAGTACTTC; CDR3aa: CATSRGEPGGTSETQYF
len: 15; v_gene: TRBV20-1; j_gene: TRBJ2-6; abundance: .; d_gene: .; CDR3nt: TGCAGTGCTTTCACAGGATTTACTGGGGCCAACGTCCTGACTTTC; CDR3aa: CSAFTGFTGANVLTF
len: 13; v_gene: TRBV7-6; j_gene: TRBJ2-7; abundance: few; d_gene: .; CDR3nt: TGTGCCAGCGCCCCGGGAACATCCTACGAGCAGTACTTC; CDR3aa: CASAPGTSYEQYF
len: 15; v_gene: TRBV27; j_gene: TRBJ2-7; abundance: many; d_gene: TRBD2; CDR3nt: TGTGCCAGCAGTTCCCTAGGAGCGGGGGGGCTCGAGCAGTACTTC; CDR3aa: CASSSLGAGGLEQYF
len: 16; v_gene: TRBV20-1; j_gene: TRBJ2-1; abundance: few; d_gene: TRBD2; CDR3nt: TGCAGTGCTAGGGAATGGACTAGCGGGGGGCGTGGTGAGCAGTTCTTC; CDR3aa: CSAREWTSGGRGEQFF
len: 15; v_gene: TRBV9; j_gene: TRBJ2-1; abundance: few; d_gene: .; CDR3nt: TGTGCCAGCAGCGTAAGAGGGGGCTCCTACAATGAGCAGTTCTTC; CDR3aa: CASSVRGGSYNEQFF
len: 13; v_gene: TRBV27; j_gene: TRBJ1-2; abundance: few; d_gene: .; CDR3nt: TGTGCCAGCAGTTCTGGGGGCGCGAGGGGCTACACCTTC; CDR3aa: CASSSGGARGYTF
len: 15; v_gene: TRBV7-6; j_gene: TRBJ2-7; abundance: .; d_gene: TRBD1; CDR3nt: TGTGCCAGCAGCTTAGGGACAGGGGGTCTTGGCGAGCAGTACTTC; CDR3aa: CASSLGTGGLGEQYF
len: 16; v_gene: TRBV20-1; j_gene: TRBJ1-1; abundance: once; d_gene: .; CDR3nt: TGCAGTGCTAGAGATCCAGGGAGGGATGAAGTCACTGAAGCTTTCTTT; CDR3aa: CSARDPGRDEVTEAFF